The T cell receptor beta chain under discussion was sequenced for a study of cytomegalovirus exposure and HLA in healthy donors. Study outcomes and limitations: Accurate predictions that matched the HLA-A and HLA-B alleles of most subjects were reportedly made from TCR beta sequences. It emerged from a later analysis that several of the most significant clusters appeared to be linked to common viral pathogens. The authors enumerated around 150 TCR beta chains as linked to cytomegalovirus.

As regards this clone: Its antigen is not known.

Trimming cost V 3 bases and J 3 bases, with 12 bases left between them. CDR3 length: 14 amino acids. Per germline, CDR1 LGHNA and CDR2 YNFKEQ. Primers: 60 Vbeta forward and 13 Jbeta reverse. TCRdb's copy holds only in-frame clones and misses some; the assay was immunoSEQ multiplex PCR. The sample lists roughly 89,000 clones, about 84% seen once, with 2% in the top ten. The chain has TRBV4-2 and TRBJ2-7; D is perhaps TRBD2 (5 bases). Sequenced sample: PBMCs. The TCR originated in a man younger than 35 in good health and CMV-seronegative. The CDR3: CASSHRESYYEQYF. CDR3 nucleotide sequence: TGTGCCAGCAGCCACCGGGAATCATACTACGAGCAGTACTTC.